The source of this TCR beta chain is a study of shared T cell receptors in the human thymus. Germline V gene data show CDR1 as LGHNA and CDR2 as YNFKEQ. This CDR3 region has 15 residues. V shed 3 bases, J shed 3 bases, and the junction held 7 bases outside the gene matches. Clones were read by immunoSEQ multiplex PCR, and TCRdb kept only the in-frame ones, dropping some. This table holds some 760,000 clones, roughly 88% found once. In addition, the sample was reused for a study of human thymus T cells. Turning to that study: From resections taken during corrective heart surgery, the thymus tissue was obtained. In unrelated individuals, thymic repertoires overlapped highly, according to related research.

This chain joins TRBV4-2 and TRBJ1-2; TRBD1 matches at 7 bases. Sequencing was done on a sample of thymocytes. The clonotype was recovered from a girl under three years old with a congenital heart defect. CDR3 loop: CASSHHRGRDYGYTF. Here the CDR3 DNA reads TGTGCCAGCAGCCACCACAGGGGTAGGGACTATGGCTACACCTTC.